The 31 T cell receptor beta chains in this list originate from one sample, sequenced in a study of cytomegalovirus exposure and HLA in healthy donors. The PCR was carried out with 60 Vbeta primers and 13 Jbeta primers. Libraries were prepared by immunoSEQ multiplex PCR; TCRdb keeps only in-frame clonotypes and omits some of them. The sample carries around 120,000 clones, 70% to 85% recorded once. Source material: PBMCs. The receptors here all came from a human donor in good health.

This clone occurred once. The rearrangement joins TRBV7-9 to TRBJ1-3, with D uncertain. CDR3 size: 14 residues. CDR1 is SEHNR, CDR2 FQNEAQ, per germline (reference sequence). The V end was cut by 2 bases, the J end by 0 bases, with 5 bases between. CDR3 sequence: CASSLPSSGNTIYF. CDR3 nucleotide sequence: TGTGCCAGCAGCTTACCCAGCTCTGGAAACACCATATATTTT.

This sequence joins TRBV30 and TRBJ1-5, with D uncertain. CDR1 GTSNPN and CDR2 SVGIG come from the germline V gene (reference sequence). V was shortened by 4 bases and J by 7 bases, with 17 bases between the two germline ends. There are 14 residues in the CDR3. In DNA, the CDR3 is TGTGCCTGGACTCCCCCGAGGGAGACACAGCCCCAGCATTTT. Amino acid sequence: CAWTPPRETQPQHF.

This sequence joins TRBV5-1 and TRBJ1-1; 9 nucleotides line up with TRBD1. The CDR3 totals 16 residues. Germline CDR1 is SGHRS and CDR2 is YFSETQ. J gave up 11 bases and V 0 bases, and 14 bases lay outside the gene matches. CDR3 DNA: TGCGCCAGCAGCTTGGCGGTTGGGACAGGGTCCCTCGAGGCTTTCTTT. This encodes CASSLAVGTGSLEAFF.

V gene TRBV28 combines with J gene TRBJ2-1, with 9 nucleotides matching TRBD2. Germline CDR1 MDHEN, CDR2 SYDVKM. V dropped 2 bases and J dropped 8; count of bases not matched to a gene: 1. The CDR3 is 13 amino acids. In DNA form, the CDR3 reads TGTGCCAGCAGTTTAATAGCGGGAGATGAGCAGTTCTTC. Its protein product is CASSLIAGDEQFF.

The J gene is TRBJ2-2, the V gene TRBV27; a possible D gene is TRBD2 (6 bases). Trimming took 2 bases from V and 6 from J, leaving 10 bases between them. The CDR3 is made up of 14 amino acids. Germline CDR1 and CDR2: MNHEY and SMNVEV (reference sequence). The CDR3 protein is CASSLGSGAGELFF. The CDR3 DNA follows: TGTGCCAGCAGTTTAGGCTCGGGGGCCGGGGAGCTGTTTTTT.

The chain combines TRBV28 with TRBJ1-2; 11 nucleotides agree with TRBD1. CDR3 size: 16 residues. V shed 5 bases and J 2 bases; nucleotides not matched to a gene: 7. Germline V gene lookup returns CDR1 MDHEN and CDR2 SYDVKM. CDR3: CASSPRRTGGNYGYTF. In nucleotides, the CDR3 is TGTGCCAGCAGTCCTCGGAGGACAGGGGGCAACTATGGCTACACCTTC.

The CDR3 region is CASSQTPAAPDEQYF. As DNA, the CDR3 is TGCGCCAGCAGCCAGACCCCGGCAGCGCCGGACGAGCAGTACTTC. The chain uses TRBV4-1 and TRBJ2-7; D uncertain. The CDR3 is 15 amino acids. V was cut by 3 bases and J by 5 bases, with 17 bases left in between. CDR1 and CDR2 from the germline V gene are MGHRA and YSYEKL.

This chain's CDR3 is CASRTTSGNPYNEQFF. The CDR3 region has the DNA TGTGCCAGTAGGACGACTAGCGGGAACCCCTACAATGAGCAGTTCTTC. The genes are TRBV19 and TRBJ2-1; TRBD2 agrees at 11 bases. After removal of 6 bases from V and 2 bases from J, the junction contained 6 bases not matched to a gene. This CDR3 spans 16 amino acids. The germline gives CDR1 LNHDA, CDR2 SQIVND (reference sequence).

The J gene is TRBJ2-3, the V gene TRBV7-8; tentatively, D is TRBD2 (6 bases). Trimming took 7 bases from V and 1 from J, leaving 18 bases between them. The germline V gene has CDR1 SGHVS and CDR2 FQNEAQ. The CDR3 runs 16 residues. This CDR3 reads CASTPSGVGRTDTQYF. CDR3 nucleotides: TGTGCCAGCACCCCCTCGGGGGTCGGCCGCACAGATACGCAGTATTTT.

This sequence joins TRBV28 and TRBJ1-5; D remains ambiguous. Trimming cost V 0 bases and J 6 bases, with 9 bases left between them. Germline CDR1 is MDHEN and CDR2 is SYDVKM. This CDR3 comprises 14 residues. CDR3 loop: CASSLWEEGQPQHF. As DNA, the CDR3 is TGTGCCAGCAGTTTATGGGAAGAGGGTCAGCCCCAGCATTTT.

The chain has TRBV10-3 and TRBJ1-5; tentative D call: TRBD1 (6 bases). Germline CDR1 is ENHRY and CDR2 is SYGVKD. CDR3 length: 14 amino acids. The V and J ends lost 7 bases and 4 bases respectively, with 14 bases between them. CDR3 nucleotide sequence: TGTGCCATCAATGACGGACAGCAGAATCAGCCCCAGCATTTT. As protein: CAINDGQQNQPQHF.

The chain has TRBV28 and TRBJ2-5; the D gene is possibly TRBD2 (6 bases). CDR3 length: 16 amino acids. Germline V lookup: CDR1 MDHEN, CDR2 SYDVKM. V was clipped by 2 bases and J by 2 bases, with 15 bases between them. CDR3 residues: CASSLGLAATQETQYF. CDR3 nucleotides: TGTGCCAGCAGTTTAGGGTTAGCGGCTACACAAGAGACCCAGTACTTC.

This chain connects TRBV5-1 to TRBJ2-7, with 8 bases that match TRBD1. Trimming removed 3 bases from V and 0 bases from J; junction bases left unmatched: 5. The CDR3 contains 15 residues. CDR1 SGHRS and CDR2 YFSETQ come from the germline V gene. The CDR3 region is CASSSGQVSSYEQYF. DNA for the CDR3: TGCGCCAGCAGCTCGGGACAGGTGAGCTCCTACGAGCAGTACTTC.

V gene TRBV19 combines with J gene TRBJ2-7; 7 bases are shared with TRBD1. The CDR3 runs to 15 residues. V dropped 3 bases and J dropped 4; count of bases not matched to a gene: 9. Germline V CDR1 and CDR2: LNHDA, SQIVND (reference sequence). CDR3 DNA sequence: TGTGCCAGTAGTATTCTAGGACAGGCAATTTACGAGCAGTACTTC. It encodes CASSILGQAIYEQYF.

The chain recombines TRBV6-1 with TRBJ1-5; 8 bases are a match to TRBD1. Germline V gives CDR1 MNHNS, CDR2 SASEGT. The V and J ends lost 4 bases and 7 bases, in that order; junction bases with no gene match: 6. The CDR3 length is 14 residues. The CDR3 here is CASSGRGLGQPQHF. For the CDR3, the DNA is TGTGCCAGCAGTGGCAGGGGGCTTGGACAGCCCCAGCATTTT.

In the case of this clone: This sample includes further DNA sequences coding for the same CDR3. This chain connects TRBV6-5 to TRBJ1-6, with 9 bases lining up with TRBD1. Unmatched junction bases numbered 0, after V lost 5 bases and J lost 7 bases. Germline V lookup: CDR1 MNHEY, CDR2 SVGAGI. This CDR3 is 13 amino acids long. The CDR3 nucleotides read TGTGCCAGCAGTGGGACAGGGAATTCACCCCTCCACTTT. Residues: CASSGTGNSPLHF.

This chain links TRBV10-3 with TRBJ1-3, with TRBD1 matching over 8 bases. The CDR3 is 17 residues long. Germline lookup yields CDR1 ENHRY and CDR2 SYGVKD. V dropped 0 bases and J dropped 0; count of bases not matched to a gene: 4. The CDR3 DNA reads as TGTGCCATCAGTGAGTCGGGACAGGCCTTCTCTGGAAACACCATATATTTT. It yields the protein CAISESGQAFSGNTIYF.

The J gene is TRBJ2-3, the V gene TRBV6-4; 13 bases fit TRBD2. V was pared by 3 bases and J by 7 bases, with 1 base of the junction left unmatched. Germline CDR1 MRHNA, CDR2 SNTAGT. The CDR3 sequence is 14 residues long. The CDR3 reads CASSELAGGNTQYF. CDR3 sequence (DNA): TGTGCCAGCAGTGAACTAGCGGGAGGGAATACGCAGTATTTT.

The rearrangement uses TRBV6-5 and TRBJ1-4; D unresolved. Trimming took 2 bases from V and 12 from J, leaving 13 bases between them. Germline V CDR1 and CDR2: MNHEY, SVGAGI. CDR3 size: 13 residues. The CDR3 is CASSYGDDRELFF. The CDR3 DNA sequence: TGTGCCAGCAGTTACGGAGACGACCGGGAACTGTTTTTT.

V and J are TRBV10-3 and TRBJ1-1, with D tentatively TRBD1 (6 bases). Germline values: CDR1 ENHRY, CDR2 SYGVKD. This CDR3 is built from 14 residues. V was trimmed by 0 bases and J by 5 bases, leaving 10 bases between them. The CDR3 DNA reads as TGTGCCATCAGTGAGTCGGAGGGGGGGACTGAAGCTTTCTTT. Protein product: CAISESEGGTEAFF.

The chain recombines TRBV2 with TRBJ2-3; 9 positions match TRBD2. Germline assignment: CDR1 SNHLY and CDR2 FYNNEI. V lost 8 bases and J lost 4; bases outside the gene matches: 10. The CDR3 contains 15 residues. CDR3 sequence: CASGDSGSISDTQYF. CDR3 DNA sequence: TGTGCCAGCGGCGATAGCGGGAGCATATCAGATACGCAGTATTTT.

The chain uses TRBV6-1 and TRBJ2-7; 7 bases fit TRBD1. CDR1 MNHNS and CDR2 SASEGT come from the germline V gene. V shed 1 base and J 9 bases; nucleotides not matched to a gene: 9. The CDR3 is 14 amino acids. The CDR3 loop reads CASSEGGQPLWQYF. DNA of the CDR3: TGTGCCAGCAGTGAAGGGGGACAGCCCCTGTGGCAGTACTTC.

Only a few counts were recorded for this clone. V usage is TRBV5-4 and J usage is TRBJ2-2; possibly TRBD1 for D (5 bases). Per the germline V gene, CDR1 is SGHNT and CDR2 is YYREEE (reference sequence). The CDR3 runs 15 residues. The ends were cut back, 2 bases at V and 4 bases at J, with 12 bases in the middle. The CDR3 DNA follows: TGTGCCAGCAGCTTTTTTGGACAATCCACCGGGGAGCTGTTTTTT. Translated, it gives CASSFFGQSTGELFF.

The table lists this clone with a count of one. CDR3 protein: CASSPGQTPTDTQYF. The CDR3 coding sequence is TGTGCCAGCTCACCGGGACAGACACCCACAGATACGCAGTATTTT. The rearrangement uses TRBV18 and TRBJ2-3; 7 bases line up with TRBD1. This CDR3 has 15 residues. In germline, CDR1 is KGHSH, CDR2 LQKENI. The J segment lost 2 bases and the V segment lost 3 bases, leaving 5 bases of the junction unmatched. The entire variable domain, with the rest obtained from reference TRBV18 and TRBJ2-3, is as follows: NAGVMQNPRHLVRRRGQEARLRCSPMKGHSHVYWYRQLPEEGLKFMVYLQKENIIDESGMPKERFSAEFPKEGPSILRIQQVVRGDSAAYFCASSPGQTPTDTQYFGPGTRLTVL.

The chain combines TRBV5-1 with TRBJ2-5; 12 bases are a match to TRBD2. CDR3 size: 17 residues. Per the germline V gene, CDR1 is SGHRS and CDR2 is YFSETQ. Trimming took 4 bases from V and 2 from J; bases not matched to a gene: 9. CDR3 amino acids: CASSPDQGTSGQETQYF. Written as DNA, the CDR3 is TGCGCCAGCAGCCCGGATCAAGGGACTAGCGGGCAAGAGACCCAGTACTTC.

This chain uses TRBV29-1 with TRBJ1-1, with D tentatively TRBD1 (6 bases). The CDR3 is 15 amino acids. Germline V lookup: CDR1 SQVTM, CDR2 ANQGSEA. Trimming took 7 bases from V and 4 from J, leaving 22 bases between them. CDR3 nucleotide sequence: TGCAGCGCCCATAGTAACAGGGCCCCGGGCACTGAAGCTTTCTTT. Amino acids: CSAHSNRAPGTEAFF. The complete variable domain, with remaining parts taken from reference TRBV29-1 and TRBJ1-1, reads SAVISQKPSRDICQRGTSLTIQCQVDSQVTMMFWYRQQPGQSLTLIATANQGSEATYESGFVIDKFPISRPNLTFSTLTVSNMSPEDSSIYLCSAHSNRAPGTEAFFGQGTRLTVV.

The CDR3 DNA sequence: TGTGCCAGCAGTTCCCTCGATCCTCGGGTCTACAATGAGCAGTTCTTC. It is translated as CASSSLDPRVYNEQFF. V usage is TRBV28 and J usage is TRBJ2-1; D is unclear. Germline values: CDR1 MDHEN, CDR2 SYDVKM. The CDR3 has 16 amino acids. The V gene lost 4 bases and the J gene lost 3 bases, with 16 bases spanning the gap.

The CDR3 coding sequence is TGTGCCAGCAGCTTGGCGTCTAGCGGGAGTTACAATGAGCAGTTCTTC. Its protein product is CASSLASSGSYNEQFF. J is TRBJ2-1 and V is TRBV5-4; 10 bases are shared with TRBD2. CDR1 is SGHNT, CDR2 YYREEE, per germline (reference sequence). CDR3 length equals 16 residues. The V gene end was trimmed by 0 bases and the J gene end by 4 bases; junction bases not matched to a gene: 4.

The CDR3 DNA is TGTGCCAGCTCAACAGCAAGGGGGAACACTGAAGCTTTCTTT. It encodes CASSTARGNTEAFF. This chain connects TRBV18 to TRBJ1-1; tentative D call: TRBD1 (5 bases). V lost 5 bases and J 1 base, leaving 11 bases between the germline ends. The CDR3 has 14 residues. Germline CDR1 and CDR2: KGHSH and LQKENI.

The chain has TRBV28 and TRBJ2-7; possibly TRBD1 for D (5 bases). The CDR3 is 11 amino acids. The germline V and J ends were trimmed by 7 bases and 3 bases, with 7 bases remaining between them. Germline V CDR1 and CDR2: MDHEN, SYDVKM. The CDR3 sequence is CASTDNYEQYF. The CDR3 DNA reads as TGTGCCAGCACGGACAACTACGAGCAGTACTTC. Full variable domain (rest looked up from reference TRBV28 and TRBJ2-7): DVKVTQSSRYLVKRTGEKVFLECVQDMDHENMFWYRQDPGLGLRLIYFSYDVKMKEKGDIPEGYSVSREKKERFSLILESASTNQTSMYLCASTDNYEQYFGPGTRLTVT.

The chain links TRBV7-2 to TRBJ2-2; the match to TRBD2 covers 11 bases. Germline V gene lookup returns CDR1 SGHTA and CDR2 FQGNSA. The junction had 6 bases not matched to a gene; V was cut back by 6 bases and J by 6 bases. The CDR3 is 15 residues long. CDR3 bases: TGTGCCAGCAGAGCACTAGCGGGAGCCTCCGGGGAGCTGTTTTTT. It encodes CASRALAGASGELFF.